This entry lists 27 T cell receptor beta chains sequenced from one sample in a study of PD-1 blockade in classical Hodgkin lymphoma. All patients relapsed after autologous stem cell transplantation, and brentuximab vedotin exposure varied. The protocol was immunoSEQ multiplex PCR, while the TCRdb copy is restricted to in-frame clones and leaves out a portion. Seen here are around 45,000 clones, roughly 72% observed once, and the top ten hold approximately 2.9%. The sequencing here drew on peripheral blood mononuclear cells (PBMCs), taken before the second cycle of nivolumab. These receptors all come from a human donor with classical Hodgkin lymphoma.

The chain employs TRBV5-4 and TRBJ2-3; no clear D gene. This CDR3 has 13 residues. Trimming cost V 4 bases and J 1 base, with 7 bases left between them. Germline V gives CDR1 SGHNT, CDR2 YYREEE (reference sequence). Here the CDR3 reads CASSQKRTDTQYF. The CDR3, as DNA: TGTGCCAGCAGCCAGAAACGCACAGATACGCAGTATTTT.

This chain uses TRBV29-1 with TRBJ2-5, with D tentatively TRBD1 (7 bases). The assigned J gene may be wrong: the sequence end matches TRBJ2-7 better. Germline loops: CDR1 SQVTM, CDR2 ANQGSEA. The CDR3 has 13 amino acids. Written as DNA, the CDR3 is TGCAGCGCCCACAGGGGAGGCTCCTACGAGCAGTACTTC. This codes for CSAHRGGSYEQYF.

J is TRBJ2-3 and V is TRBV28; possibly TRBD1 for D (6 bases). V gave up 1 base and J gave up 0 bases, with 17 bases separating them. The CDR3 consists of 18 residues. Germline loops: CDR1 MDHEN, CDR2 SYDVKM. This CDR3 is CASSLLSQGAGSTDTQYF. The CDR3 DNA is TGTGCCAGCAGTTTATTATCACAGGGCGCAGGTAGCACAGATACGCAGTATTTT.

This rearrangement joins TRBV6-6 to TRBJ1-5; the D gene is possibly TRBD1 (6 bases). Germline V gives CDR1 MNHNY, CDR2 SVGAGI (reference sequence). This CDR3 is 15 amino acids long. V lost 2 bases to trimming and J lost 2 bases, with 10 bases between them. The CDR3: CASSYTGLGNQPQHF. CDR3 coding DNA: TGTGCCAGCAGTTACACAGGGCTCGGCAATCAGCCCCAGCATTTT.

This clone was observed a handful of times. This chain joins TRBV6-1 and TRBJ2-7; tentative D call: TRBD2 (6 bases). Per the germline V gene, CDR1 is MNHNS and CDR2 is SASEGT. Trimming took off 5 bases at V and 3 bases at J, with 17 bases between the two ends. The CDR3 runs to 15 residues. The CDR3 bases are TGTGCCAGCAGTACCCTCCGGGACTCGATCTACGAGCAGTACTTC. Protein: CASSTLRDSIYEQYF.

The CDR3 here is CSVELRDRAYEQYF. CDR3 in DNA: TGCAGCGTTGAACTCCGGGACAGGGCCTACGAGCAGTACTTC. The chain employs TRBV29-1 and TRBJ2-7; 9 bases are shared with TRBD1. This CDR3 spans 14 amino acids. Trimming removed 2 bases from V and 2 bases from J; junction bases left unmatched: 4. Germline CDR1 and CDR2: SQVTM and ANQGSEA.

This chain uses TRBV18 with TRBJ1-5, with 7 positions matching TRBD1. Germline CDR1 and CDR2: KGHSH and LQKENI. With V trimmed by 6 bases and J by 12 bases, 20 bases remained unmatched. The CDR3 contains 16 residues. The CDR3 coding sequence is TGTGCCAGCTCTCCGGGACAGACCGTCGGTCAGGGGAACCAGCATTTT. It codes for CASSPGQTVGQGNQHF.

This clone was detected a few times. V and J are TRBV28 and TRBJ2-2; 9 nucleotides line up with TRBD2. This CDR3 is 18 amino acids long. After removal of 2 bases from V and 4 bases from J, the junction contained 11 bases not matched to a gene. Germline V gene data show CDR1 as MDHEN and CDR2 as SYDVKM. CDR3 residues: CASSLIFEGLAATGELFF. The CDR3 DNA sequence: TGTGCCAGCAGTTTAATCTTTGAGGGACTAGCAGCCACCGGGGAGCTGTTTTTT.

The rearrangement uses TRBV11-3 and TRBJ1-1; TRBD1 might be the D (5 bases). Germline V gives CDR1 SGHNT, CDR2 YENEEA. This CDR3 comprises 15 residues. V shed 5 bases and J shed 0 bases, with 13 bases lying between them. CDR3: CASSRPGAMNTEAFF. The CDR3 bases are TGTGCCAGCAGCAGGCCTGGGGCCATGAACACTGAAGCTTTCTTT.

CDR3 region: CASSYRGGTEQFF. CDR3 sequence (DNA): TGTGCCAGCAGTTATCGTGGTGGGACAGAGCAGTTCTTC. This chain links TRBV6-6 with TRBJ2-1; TRBD1 might be the D (6 bases). Germline V gives CDR1 MNHNY, CDR2 SVGAGI (reference sequence). This CDR3 contains 13 residues. V dropped 3 bases and J dropped 10 bases, with 13 bases sitting between them.

The chain employs TRBV9 and TRBJ2-2, with a weak D call TRBD1 (6 bases). Looked up from germline, CDR1 is SGDLS and CDR2 is YYNGEE. The CDR3 spans 16 residues. Deletions cut 3 bases from V and 4 bases from J, with 16 bases between. CDR3 loop: CASSAEGDAGTGELFF. The CDR3 DNA reads as TGTGCCAGCAGCGCAGAGGGGGACGCCGGCACCGGGGAGCTGTTTTTT.

This clone has just one count. V gene TRBV28 combines with J gene TRBJ2-1, with 13 positions matching TRBD2. The germline gives CDR1 MDHEN, CDR2 SYDVKM. V lost 3 bases, J lost 6 bases, and 2 bases stayed unmatched. The CDR3 is made up of 15 amino acids. The CDR3 here is CASSFGTSGANEQFF. The CDR3 coding sequence is TGTGCCAGCAGTTTCGGGACTAGCGGGGCCAATGAGCAGTTCTTC.

The V call is TRBV5-4, the J call TRBJ2-3; perhaps TRBD1 as D (5 bases). The V gene lost 3 bases and the J gene lost 2 bases, with 10 bases spanning the gap. Germline V gene lookup returns CDR1 SGHNT and CDR2 YYREEE (reference sequence). The CDR3 spans 14 residues. The CDR3 loop is CASSSDSPTDTQYF. In DNA, the CDR3 is TGTGCCAGCAGCTCCGACAGTCCCACAGATACGCAGTATTTT.

The chain links TRBV5-1 to TRBJ2-5, with 7 bases fitting TRBD1. V lost 5 bases, J lost 4 bases, and 8 bases stayed unmatched. Germline CDR1 reads SGHRS; CDR2 reads YFSETQ. The CDR3 has 14 residues. DNA of the CDR3: TGCGCCAGCAGAGATACAGGGGCGGGAGAGACCCAGTACTTC. This translates into CASRDTGAGETQYF.

This clone was recorded a few times. The genes are TRBV19 and TRBJ1-1, with D hard to call. The CDR3 covers 11 residues. Trimming took off 7 bases at V and 4 bases at J, with 7 bases between the two ends. Per germline, CDR1 LNHDA and CDR2 SQIVND (reference sequence). CDR3 in DNA: TGTGCCAGTACGCGGGGCACTGAAGCTTTCTTT. Amino acids: CASTRGTEAFF.

V and J are TRBV11-1 and TRBJ2-2; D uncertain. The CDR3 loop spans 13 amino acids. V was shortened by 5 bases and J by 5 bases, with 9 bases between the two germline ends. Germline V lookup: CDR1 SGHAT, CDR2 FQDESV (reference sequence). The CDR3 loop reads CASSLLETGELFF. The DNA for the CDR3 is TGTGCCAGCAGCCTGTTGGAGACCGGGGAGCTGTTTTTT.

This chain links TRBV10-3 with TRBJ2-1, with a weak D call TRBD2 (5 bases). The CDR3 runs to 13 residues. CDR1 and CDR2 (germline): ENHRY, SYGVKD. V gave up 6 bases and J gave up 4 bases, with 10 bases separating them. CDR3 coding DNA: TGTGCCATCAGCCTAGGACTGTACAATGAGCAGTTCTTC. This translates into CAISLGLYNEQFF.

V gene TRBV28 combines with J gene TRBJ2-1; a weak D match, TRBD1 (6 bases). CDR3 length: 14 amino acids. Germline V gives CDR1 MDHEN, CDR2 SYDVKM. V shed 10 bases and J shed 5 bases, with 18 bases lying between them. The CDR3 sequence is CATESRQEHNEQFF. The CDR3 bases are TGTGCCACCGAATCACGACAGGAGCACAATGAGCAGTTCTTC.

This clone was seen more than once but under ten times. V is TRBV9 and J is TRBJ2-7; 12 positions match TRBD2. Germline V lookup: CDR1 SGDLS, CDR2 YYNGEE. The CDR3 spans 14 residues. J gave up 2 bases and V 3 bases, and 0 bases lay outside the gene matches. CDR3 amino acids: CASSASGGAYEQYF. The CDR3 DNA reads as TGTGCCAGCAGCGCTAGCGGGGGGGCCTACGAGCAGTACTTC.

This clone was observed once. V gene TRBV6-6 combines with J gene TRBJ2-1, with D hard to call. The germline gives CDR1 MNHNY, CDR2 SVGAGI (reference sequence). The CDR3 sequence is 13 residues long. V dropped 10 bases and J dropped 7 bases, with 17 bases sitting between them. CDR3 region: CATEYGGRNEQFF. The CDR3 nucleotides read TGTGCCACCGAATACGGTGGTCGGAATGAGCAGTTCTTC.

The chain links TRBV6-5 to TRBJ2-1; TRBD2 is a possible D gene (5 bases). Germline assignment: CDR1 MNHEY and CDR2 SVGAGI. This CDR3 contains 13 residues. V lost 7 bases and J lost 6, with 13 bases in between. CDR3 amino acids: CASKNGLSNEQFF. The DNA for the CDR3 is TGTGCCAGCAAAAACGGACTGTCCAATGAGCAGTTCTTC.

This clone is a singleton in its sample. The J gene is TRBJ1-1, the V gene TRBV28, with D perhaps TRBD1 (6 bases). Trimming took off 6 bases at V and 3 bases at J, with 14 bases between the two ends. Germline V lookup: CDR1 MDHEN, CDR2 SYDVKM. CDR3 length: 14 amino acids. This CDR3 is CASRLQGFYTEAFF. The CDR3 DNA reads as TGTGCCAGCAGACTACAGGGATTTTACACTGAAGCTTTCTTT. The full variable domain, with the rest looked up from reference TRBV28 and TRBJ1-1, is DVKVTQSSRYLVKRTGEKVFLECVQDMDHENMFWYRQDPGLGLRLIYFSYDVKMKEKGDIPEGYSVSREKKERFSLILESASTNQTSMYLCASRLQGFYTEAFFGQGTRLTVV.

The rearrangement joins TRBV30 to TRBJ1-2; tentative D call: TRBD1 (5 bases). The germline V gene has CDR1 GTSNPN and CDR2 SVGIG (reference sequence). This CDR3 comprises 14 residues. The V end was cut by 8 bases, the J end by 0 bases, with 16 bases between. CDR3 sequence: CAGAVGATNYGYTF. The CDR3 region has the DNA TGTGCCGGGGCGGTAGGGGCAACTAACTATGGCTACACCTTC.

J is TRBJ2-5 and V is TRBV14, with D tentatively TRBD1 (6 bases). The CDR3 runs 16 residues. Germline lookup yields CDR1 SGHDN and CDR2 FVKESK. The V end was cut by 4 bases, the J end by 1 base, with 16 bases between. CDR3: CASSRGTNPIQETQYF. DNA of the CDR3: TGTGCCAGCAGCCGAGGGACAAACCCAATCCAAGAGACCCAGTACTTC.

This clone was observed a few times. Written as DNA, the CDR3 is TGTGCCTCCCATAGCTATGAGGAGGGGGAGTTCTTC. This encodes CASHSYEEGEFF. The gene calls are TRBV28 and TRBJ2-1; perhaps D is TRBD1 or TRBD2 (6 bases each). V lost 11 bases to trimming and J lost 14 bases, with 22 bases between them. The CDR3 totals 12 residues. Germline CDR1 MDHEN, CDR2 SYDVKM.

The chain uses TRBV29-1 and TRBJ1-2; possible D gene TRBD1, 5 bases. V lost 5 bases to trimming and J lost 4 bases, with 17 bases between them. This CDR3 contains 14 residues. In germline, CDR1 is SQVTM, CDR2 ANQGSEA. The chain's CDR3 is CSVLSGRAIYGYTF. CDR3 DNA sequence: TGCAGCGTTCTTAGTGGCAGGGCCATCTATGGCTACACCTTC.

V is TRBV7-9 and J is TRBJ2-3, with D tentatively TRBD2 (5 bases). The CDR3 is made up of 14 amino acids. Germline CDR1 and CDR2: SEHNR and FQNEAQ (reference sequence). V dropped 3 bases and J dropped 6 bases, with 13 bases sitting between them. The chain's CDR3 is CASSFKVGVDTQYF. The CDR3 bases are TGTGCCAGCAGCTTCAAGGTCGGGGTCGATACGCAGTATTTT.